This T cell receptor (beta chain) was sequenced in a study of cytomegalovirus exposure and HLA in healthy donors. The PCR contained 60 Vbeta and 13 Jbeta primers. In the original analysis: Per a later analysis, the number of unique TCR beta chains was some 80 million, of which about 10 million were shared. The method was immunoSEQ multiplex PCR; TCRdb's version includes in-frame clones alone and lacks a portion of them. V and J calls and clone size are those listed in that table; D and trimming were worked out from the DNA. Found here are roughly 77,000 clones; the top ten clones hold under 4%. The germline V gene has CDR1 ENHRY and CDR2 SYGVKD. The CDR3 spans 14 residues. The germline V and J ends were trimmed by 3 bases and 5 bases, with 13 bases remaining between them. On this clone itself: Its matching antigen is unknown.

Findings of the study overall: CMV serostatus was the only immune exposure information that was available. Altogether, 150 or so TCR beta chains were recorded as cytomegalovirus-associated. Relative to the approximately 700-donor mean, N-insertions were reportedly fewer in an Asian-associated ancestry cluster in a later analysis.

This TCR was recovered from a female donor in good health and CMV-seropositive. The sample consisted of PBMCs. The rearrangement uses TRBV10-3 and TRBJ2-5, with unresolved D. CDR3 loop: CAISDLTQTETQYF. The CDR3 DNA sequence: TGTGCCATCAGTGACCTGACTCAGACGGAGACCCAGTACTTC.